This T cell receptor (beta chain) is drawn from a study of blood T cells in healthy people across ages. Turning to the study itself: For every two T cells, template switching captured about one barcoded beta molecule.

Then a second PCR, running roughly 7 to 11 cycles, was carried out with a sample-barcoded 5' primer and a J-beta primer mix. TCRdb reanalysed the 5' RACE reads using MiXCR and keeps one entry per CDR3 protein. The sample has over 1,300,000 distinct CDR3 sequences, around 55% seen once. The length of the CDR3 is 14 residues. The V end was cut by 4 bases, the J end by 4 bases, with 12 bases between. The germline V gene has CDR1 SGHDT and CDR2 YYEEEE. This TCR was sampled from a man aged 18-30 years in good health. Input material: blood. V and J are TRBV5-6 and TRBJ2-1, with D possibly TRBD2 on 5 matching bases. CDR3 DNA sequence: TGTGCCAGCAGCGTGGATCGGGGTTACAATGAGCAGTTCTTC. It is translated as CASSVDRGYNEQFF.